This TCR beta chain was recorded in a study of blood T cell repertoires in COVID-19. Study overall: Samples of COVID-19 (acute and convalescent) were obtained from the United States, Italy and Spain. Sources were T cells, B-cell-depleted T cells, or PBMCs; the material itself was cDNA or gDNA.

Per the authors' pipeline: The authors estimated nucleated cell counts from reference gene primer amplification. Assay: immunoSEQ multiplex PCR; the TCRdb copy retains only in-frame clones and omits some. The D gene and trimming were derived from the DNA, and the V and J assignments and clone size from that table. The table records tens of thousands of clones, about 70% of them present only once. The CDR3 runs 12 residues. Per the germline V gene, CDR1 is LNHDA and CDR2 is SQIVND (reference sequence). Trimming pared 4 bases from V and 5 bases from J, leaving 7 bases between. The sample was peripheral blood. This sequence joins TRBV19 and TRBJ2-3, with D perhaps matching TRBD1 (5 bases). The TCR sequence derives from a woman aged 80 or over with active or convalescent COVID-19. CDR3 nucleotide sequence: TGTGCCAGTAGTACAGGGTTAGATACGCAGTATTTT. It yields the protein CASSTGLDTQYF.